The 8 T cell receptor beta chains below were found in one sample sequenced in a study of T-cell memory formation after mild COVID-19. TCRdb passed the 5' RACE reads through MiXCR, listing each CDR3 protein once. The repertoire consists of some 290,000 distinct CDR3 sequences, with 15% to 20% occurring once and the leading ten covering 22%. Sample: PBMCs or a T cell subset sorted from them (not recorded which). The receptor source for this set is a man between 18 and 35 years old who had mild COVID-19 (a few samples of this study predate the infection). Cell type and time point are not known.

The CDR3 coding sequence is TGTGCCAGCTCACCGCAGGAGAGCTCTGGAAACACCATATATTTT. Amino acids: CASSPQESSGNTIYF. The gene calls are TRBV18 and TRBJ1-3; D not resolved. The germline V gene encodes CDR1 KGHSH and CDR2 LQKENI. V gave up 3 bases and J gave up 0 bases, with 9 bases separating them. This CDR3 region has 15 residues.

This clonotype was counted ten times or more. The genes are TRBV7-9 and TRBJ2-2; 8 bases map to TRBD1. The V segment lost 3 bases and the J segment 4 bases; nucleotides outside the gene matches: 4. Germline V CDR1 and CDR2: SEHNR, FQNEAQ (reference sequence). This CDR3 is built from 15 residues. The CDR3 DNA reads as TGTGCCAGCAGCTTTAGGACAGGGATCACCGGGGAGCTGTTTTTT. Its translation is CASSFRTGITGELFF.

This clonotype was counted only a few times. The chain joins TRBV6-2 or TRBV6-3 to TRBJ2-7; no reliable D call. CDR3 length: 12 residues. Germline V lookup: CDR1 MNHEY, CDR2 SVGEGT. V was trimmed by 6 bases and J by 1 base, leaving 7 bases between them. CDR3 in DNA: TGTGCCAGCAGCCGTGGATCCTACGAGCAGTACTTC. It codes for CASSRGSYEQYF.

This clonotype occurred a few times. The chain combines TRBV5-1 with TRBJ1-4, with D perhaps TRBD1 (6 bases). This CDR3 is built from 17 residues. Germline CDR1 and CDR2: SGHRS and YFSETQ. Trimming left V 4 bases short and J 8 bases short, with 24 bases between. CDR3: CASSPNPGQPRREKLFF. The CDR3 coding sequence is TGCGCCAGCAGCCCAAACCCAGGACAGCCACGACGGGAAAAACTGTTTTTT. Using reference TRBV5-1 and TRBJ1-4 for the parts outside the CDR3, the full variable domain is KAGVTQTPRYLIKTRGQQVTLSCSPISGHRSVSWYQQTPGQGLQFLFEYFSETQRNKGNFPGRFSGRQFSNSRSEMNVSTLELGDSALYLCASSPNPGQPRREKLFFGSGTQLSVL.

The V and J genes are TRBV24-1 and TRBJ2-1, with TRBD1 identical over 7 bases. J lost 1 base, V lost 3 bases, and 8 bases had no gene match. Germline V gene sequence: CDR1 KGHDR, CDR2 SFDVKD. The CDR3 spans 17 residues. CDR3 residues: CATSDPPQDRSYNEQFF. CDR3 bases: TGTGCCACCAGTGATCCCCCCCAGGACAGGTCCTACAATGAGCAGTTCTTC.

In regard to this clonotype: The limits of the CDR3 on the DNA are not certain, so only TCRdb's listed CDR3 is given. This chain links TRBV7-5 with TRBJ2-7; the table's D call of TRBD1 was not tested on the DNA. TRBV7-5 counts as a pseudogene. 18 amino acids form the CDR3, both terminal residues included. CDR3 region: CISVPARGRGWLSYEQYV.

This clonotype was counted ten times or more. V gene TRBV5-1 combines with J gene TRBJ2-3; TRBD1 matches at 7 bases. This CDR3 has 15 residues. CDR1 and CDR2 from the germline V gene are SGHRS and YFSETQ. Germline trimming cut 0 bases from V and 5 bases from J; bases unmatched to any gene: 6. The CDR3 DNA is TGCGCCAGCAGCTTGGACAGGGGCCGAGGAGATACGCAGTATTTT. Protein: CASSLDRGRGDTQYF.

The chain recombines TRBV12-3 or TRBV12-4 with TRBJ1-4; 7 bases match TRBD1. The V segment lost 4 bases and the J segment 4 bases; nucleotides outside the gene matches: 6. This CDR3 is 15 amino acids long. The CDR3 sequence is CASSSRQGLNEKLFF. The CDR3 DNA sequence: TGTGCCAGCAGTTCCCGACAGGGACTTAATGAAAAACTGTTTTTT.